Following are 7 T cell receptor beta chains from one sample sequenced in a study of OX40 agonist ivuxolimab in advanced cancers. The assay was immunoSEQ multiplex PCR, and TCRdb's table has in-frame clones only and misses some. Of about 67,000 clones listed, roughly 90% are singletons. The sample was CD4+ or CD8+ T cells sorted from blood, taken in a trial of the OX40 agonist ivuxolimab. Receptors were obtained from an adult with an advanced solid tumor such as melanoma, head and neck, liver or kidney cancer.

The V gene is TRBV5-1, the J gene TRBJ2-2, with D unclear. The CDR3 extends over 16 amino acids. In germline, CDR1 is SGHRS, CDR2 YFSETQ. Trimming stripped 0 bases from V and 4 bases from J, with 13 bases between. The CDR3 region is CASSLVGWMGTGELFF. CDR3 DNA sequence: TGCGCCAGCAGCTTGGTTGGGTGGATGGGCACCGGGGAGCTGTTTTTT.

V usage is TRBV6-5 and J usage is TRBJ2-3; D is possibly TRBD2 (5 bases). Germline V gives CDR1 MNHEY, CDR2 SVGAGI. This CDR3 has 15 amino acids. Trimming shortened V by 2 bases and J by 0 bases, and 9 bases separated the two germline ends. As DNA, the CDR3 is TGTGCCAGCAGTTACAGGGAGACAAGCACAGATACGCAGTATTTT. Its translation is CASSYRETSTDTQYF.

This chain connects TRBV18 to TRBJ1-2; a weak D match, TRBD1 (5 bases). The CDR3 is 14 residues long. V lost 2 bases, J lost 4 bases, and 11 bases lay in between. Looked up from germline, CDR1 is KGHSH and CDR2 is LQKENI. Here the CDR3 DNA reads TGTGCCAGCTCACCAGCCCGGGACGGCTATGGCTACACCTTC. It is translated as CASSPARDGYGYTF. Together with reference TRBV18 and TRBJ1-2, the CDR3 gives the full variable domain: NAGVMQNPRHLVRRRGQEARLRCSPMKGHSHVYWYRQLPEEGLKFMVYLQKENIIDESGMPKERFSAEFPKEGPSILRIQQVVRGDSAAYFCASSPARDGYGYTFGSGTRLTVV.

The chain links TRBV5-1 to TRBJ2-1; TRBD2 aligns across 9 bases. The CDR3 length is 15 residues. V gave up 4 bases and J gave up 1 base; unmatched junction bases: 3. CDR1 is SGHRS, CDR2 YFSETQ, per germline. The DNA for the CDR3 is TGCGCCAGCAGCCCTAGCGGGGATTCCTACAATGAGCAGTTCTTC. Protein: CASSPSGDSYNEQFF.

The V and J genes are TRBV6-1 and TRBJ1-1; TRBD1 matches at 7 bases. V gave up 4 bases and J gave up 11 bases; unmatched junction bases: 13. Germline values: CDR1 MNHNS, CDR2 SASEGT. The CDR3 is 14 amino acids. In nucleotides, the CDR3 is TGTGCCAGCAGTGGGGACGGACAGGAGAAGGACGCTTTCTTT. Its protein product is CASSGDGQEKDAFF.

The chain couples TRBV7-2 to TRBJ2-3; the match to TRBD2 covers 11 bases. The ends lost 5 bases at V and 5 bases at J; junction bases unmatched: 12. Germline V CDR1 and CDR2: SGHTA, FQGNSA. The CDR3 length is 17 residues. The CDR3 region has the DNA TGTGCCAGCAGCCGCAACCCAATAGCGGGAGGGCAAGATACGCAGTATTTT. Residues: CASSRNPIAGGQDTQYF. Full variable domain (outside the CDR3, taken from reference TRBV7-2 and TRBJ2-3): GAGVSQSPSNKVTEKGKDVELRCDPISGHTALYWYRQSLGQGLEFLIYFQGNSAPDKSGLPSDRFSAERTGGSVSTLTIQRTQQEDSAVYLCASSRNPIAGGQDTQYFGPGTRLTVL.

The V call is TRBV4-1, the J call TRBJ2-3; no firm D call. The ends were cut back, 0 bases at V and 4 bases at J, with 11 bases in the middle. Germline V gene sequence: CDR1 MGHRA, CDR2 YSYEKL. CDR3 length equals 15 residues. The CDR3 loop is CASSQDQARSDTQYF. CDR3 in DNA: TGCGCCAGCAGCCAAGATCAGGCTAGATCAGATACGCAGTATTTT.